Below are 19 T cell receptor beta chains sequenced from a single sample in a study of blood T cells in healthy people across ages. Alongside a J-beta primer mix, a sample-barcoded 5' primer served in a second PCR lasting about 7 to 11 cycles. TCRdb re-derived calls from the 5' RACE reads in MiXCR, one entry per CDR3 protein. The data hold approximately 680,000 distinct CDR3 sequences, with around 32% observed a single time. Sequenced: blood. These receptor sequences come from a woman older than 75 in good health.

This clonotype was seen only a few times. The chain combines TRBV20-1 with TRBJ1-5, with D uncertain. The germline V and J ends were trimmed by 6 bases and 1 base, with 10 bases remaining between them. The germline gives CDR1 DFQATT, CDR2 SNEGSKA (reference sequence). The CDR3 totals 13 residues. In nucleotides, the CDR3 is TGCAGTGCGCCTACTACGAGCAATCAGCCCCAGCATTTT. The encoded protein is CSAPTTSNQPQHF.

As for this clonotype: With a much larger clone just one base away, this may be a read error. The chain employs TRBV20-1 and TRBJ2-7, with D perhaps matching TRBD2 (5 bases). Trimming cost V 2 bases and J 11 bases, with 13 bases left between them. This CDR3 spans 11 amino acids. Germline V gene sequence: CDR1 DFQATT, CDR2 SNEGSKA (reference sequence). As DNA, the CDR3 is TGCAGTGCTAGATACGGGTACGGGAAGTACTTC. This sequence encodes CSARYGYGKYF.

This clonotype was found many times. A single base separates this from a much larger clone, so it may be a read error. This chain connects TRBV12-3 or TRBV12-4 to TRBJ2-5; no reliable D call. V was pared by 5 bases and J by 11 bases, with 18 bases between. The CDR3 runs 13 residues. CDR3 sequence reads: CASSPDRVDEQYF. The CDR3 nucleotides are TGTGCCAGCAGTCCCGACCGGGTTGATGAGCAGTACTTC.

The J gene is TRBJ2-1, the V gene TRBV20-1; D is undetermined. The CDR3 contains 13 residues. Per the germline V gene, CDR1 is DFQATT and CDR2 is SNEGSKA (reference sequence). Trimming stripped 0 bases from V and 1 base from J, with 4 bases between. CDR3: CSAREASYNEQFF. In DNA, the CDR3 is TGCAGTGCTAGAGAGGCATCCTACAATGAGCAGTTCTTC.

A few counts support this clonotype. A much larger clone differs from this one at a single base, so this may be a read error. The rearrangement links TRBV7-2 to TRBJ2-7; 10 bases agree with TRBD1. The CDR3 covers 15 residues. V was clipped by 7 bases and J by 3 bases; unmatched bases: 9. Germline V gene lookup returns CDR1 SGHTA and CDR2 FQGNSA. CDR3 amino acids: CASTAGTGARYEQYF. The CDR3 bases are TGTGCCAGCACAGCCGGGACAGGGGCCCGCTACGAGCAGTACTTC. Based on the CDR3 plus reference TRBV7-2 and TRBJ2-7, the full variable domain is GAGVSQSPSNKVTEKGKDVELRCDPISGHTALYWYRQSLGQGLEFLIYFQGNSAPDKSGLPSDRFSAERTGGSVSTLTIQRTQQEDSAVYLCASTAGTGARYEQYFGPGTRLTVT.

This clonotype has ten or more counts. The V and J genes are TRBV29-1 and TRBJ2-4; D might be TRBD2 (5 bases). The V gene lost 3 bases and the J gene lost 0 bases, with 12 bases spanning the gap. This CDR3 region has 15 residues. CDR1 SQVTM and CDR2 ANQGSEA come from the germline V gene. CDR3 nucleotide sequence: TGCAGCGTTGAGGATCGAGGGAAAGCCAAAAACATTCAGTACTTC. It yields the protein CSVEDRGKAKNIQYF.

This clonotype was observed many times. The CDR3 here is CASSLGPVSTEAFF. The CDR3 DNA reads TGTGCCAGCAGCTTAGGCCCAGTATCAACTGAAGCTTTCTTT. The chain couples TRBV7-2 to TRBJ1-1; D is ambiguous. The CDR3 sequence is 14 residues long. The germline gives CDR1 SGHTA, CDR2 FQGNSA. Trimming left V 1 base short and J 5 bases short, with 11 bases between.

This clonotype was counted ten times or more. The chain is built from TRBV3-1 and TRBJ1-1; 9 bases match TRBD1. CDR1 is LGHDT and CDR2 is YNNKEL in the germline V gene (reference sequence). Trimming cost V 4 bases and J 6 bases; bases outside gene matches: 6. The CDR3 runs 14 residues. The CDR3, as DNA: TGTGCCAGCAGCCGCGGACAGGGGTTCGCTGAAGCTTTCTTT. This codes for CASSRGQGFAEAFF.

This chain uses TRBV5-1 with TRBJ1-6, with a weak D call TRBD1 (5 bases). The V gene lost 0 bases and the J gene lost 10 bases, with 14 bases spanning the gap. CDR1 SGHRS and CDR2 YFSETQ come from the germline V gene. This CDR3 is 15 amino acids long. The CDR3 region has the DNA TGCGCCAGCAGCTTGGATCTGGACGAGGGGTCACCCCTCCACTTT. Amino acids: CASSLDLDEGSPLHF.

The rearrangement joins TRBV12-3 or TRBV12-4 to TRBJ2-1, with 9 positions matching TRBD1. The CDR3 extends over 18 amino acids. Unmatched junction bases numbered 7, after V lost 0 bases and J lost 1 base. This CDR3 is CASSLATGGPRSYNEQFF. In DNA form, the CDR3 reads TGTGCCAGCAGTTTAGCGACAGGGGGGCCGAGGTCCTACAATGAGCAGTTCTTC.

The rearrangement uses TRBV20-1 and TRBJ1-2, with D tentatively TRBD1 (6 bases). Germline V gives CDR1 DFQATT, CDR2 SNEGSKA (reference sequence). The CDR3 is 15 amino acids. V lost 1 base and J lost 7, with 19 bases in between. The CDR3 loop is CSARGPGGKWSGYTF. In DNA, the CDR3 is TGCAGTGCTAGAGGACCGGGGGGCAAGTGGAGTGGCTACACCTTC.

The chain is built from TRBV6-5 and TRBJ2-2, with 9 bases fitting TRBD1. The V gene end was trimmed by 0 bases and the J gene end by 5 bases; junction bases not matched to a gene: 7. This CDR3 comprises 17 residues. Looked up from germline, CDR1 is MNHEY and CDR2 is SVGAGI. The CDR3 here is CASSYSGQGDGTGELFF. CDR3 nucleotide sequence: TGTGCCAGCAGTTACTCGGGACAGGGTGATGGGACCGGGGAGCTGTTTTTT.

In its sample, this clonotype was seen many times. The rearrangement uses TRBV9 and TRBJ1-1, with D unclear. CDR3 length equals 13 residues. V dropped 0 bases and J dropped 1 base, with 4 bases sitting between them. CDR1 SGDLS and CDR2 YYNGEE come from the germline V gene. The CDR3 is CASSVGRNTEAFF. CDR3 DNA: TGTGCCAGCAGCGTAGGCCGGAACACTGAAGCTTTCTTT. Looking up the rest from reference TRBV9 and TRBJ1-1 gives the full variable domain: DSGVTQTPKHLITATGQRVTLRCSPRSGDLSVYWYQQSLDQGLQFLIQYYNGEERAKGNILERFSAQQFPDLHSELNLSSLELGDSALYFCASSVGRNTEAFFGQGTRLTVV.

This clonotype was detected only a few times. For the CDR3, the DNA is TGTGCCTGGACCGTCGGAGGGACCGGGGAGCTGTTTTTT. Protein product: CAWTVGGTGELFF. This rearrangement joins TRBV30 to TRBJ2-2; TRBD2 might be the D (6 bases). Trimming took 4 bases from V and 5 from J, leaving 11 bases between them. The germline V gene encodes CDR1 GTSNPN and CDR2 SVGIG (reference sequence). CDR3 length: 13 amino acids.

This clonotype was seen only a few times. The rearrangement uses TRBV27 and TRBJ1-5; 10 bases line up with TRBD1. The CDR3 has 17 residues. Germline values: CDR1 MNHEY, CDR2 SMNVEV (reference sequence). The junction had 9 bases not matched to a gene; V was cut back by 5 bases and J by 2 bases. CDR3 region: CASSTTPGTGGNQPQHF. CDR3 nucleotides: TGTGCCAGCAGTACGACTCCCGGGACAGGGGGCAATCAGCCCCAGCATTTT.

This clonotype was counted at least ten times. V usage is TRBV7-9 and J usage is TRBJ1-5; 8 positions agree with TRBD1. The CDR3 covers 16 residues. V gave up 2 bases and J gave up 0 bases; unmatched junction bases: 3. Germline V CDR1 and CDR2: SEHNR, FQNEAQ (reference sequence). The CDR3 DNA reads TGTGCCAGCAGCTTATACGGACAGGGTAGCAATCAGCCCCAGCATTTT. Translation: CASSLYGQGSNQPQHF.

This chain's CDR3 is CASSSATGSLYEQYF. CDR3 coding DNA: TGTGCCAGCAGCTCAGCGACAGGGTCCTTGTACGAGCAGTACTTC. This chain uses TRBV7-2 with TRBJ2-4, with TRBD1 identical over 7 bases. The DNA end favors TRBJ2-7, so the J call may be wrong. The CDR3 totals 15 residues. Germline V gives CDR1 SGHTA, CDR2 FQGNSA.

This clonotype was seen more than once but under ten times. The V and J genes are TRBV27 and TRBJ1-1, with D hard to call. V was trimmed by 5 bases and J by 0 bases, leaving 13 bases between them. This CDR3 has 15 amino acids. From germline, CDR1 is MNHEY and CDR2 SMNVEV (reference sequence). CDR3 sequence (DNA): TGTGCCAGCAGTGTGAGGACGACTATGAACACTGAAGCTTTCTTT. This gives the protein CASSVRTTMNTEAFF.

The rearrangement uses TRBV11-2 and TRBJ2-1; 11 nucleotides line up with TRBD2. V dropped 5 bases and J dropped 0; count of bases not matched to a gene: 18. The CDR3 totals 21 residues. CDR1 and CDR2 (germline): SGHAT, FQNNGV. The chain's CDR3 is CASSERQRGLAVRSSYNEQFF. The CDR3 nucleotides read TGTGCCAGCAGCGAACGGCAGAGGGGACTAGCGGTCCGGAGCTCCTACAATGAGCAGTTCTTC.